Listed here are 31 T cell receptor beta chains from one sample, sequenced in a study of blood T cells in healthy people across ages. Alongside a J-beta primer mix, a sample-barcoded 5' primer served in a second PCR lasting about 7 to 11 cycles. One entry per CDR3 protein results from TCRdb running MiXCR on the 5' RACE reads. The sample has 660,000 or so distinct CDR3 sequences; roughly 53% are singletons. Material: blood. These receptors were collected from a man in his sixties in good health.

This chain joins TRBV28 and TRBJ1-5, with TRBD1 as a possible D gene (6 bases). CDR3 size: 12 residues. Germline CDR1 reads MDHEN; CDR2 reads SYDVKM. V lost 10 bases to trimming and J lost 9 bases, with 16 bases between them. CDR3 sequence reads: CAIRGGDRPQHF. In nucleotides, the CDR3 is TGTGCCATCCGAGGGGGGGATCGGCCCCAGCATTTT.

This clonotype was observed a few times. V is TRBV7-2 and J is TRBJ1-2; the match to TRBD1 covers 9 bases. With V trimmed by 2 bases and J by 6 bases, 7 bases remained unmatched. Germline V gene sequence: CDR1 SGHTA, CDR2 FQGNSA. The CDR3 extends over 15 amino acids. In DNA, the CDR3 is TGTGCCAGCAGCTTATACCCGGGACAGGGAGATGGCTACACCTTC. It specifies CASSLYPGQGDGYTF. Variable domain in full (rest from reference TRBV7-2 and TRBJ1-2): GAGVSQSPSNKVTEKGKDVELRCDPISGHTALYWYRQSLGQGLEFLIYFQGNSAPDKSGLPSDRFSAERTGGSVSTLTIQRTQQEDSAVYLCASSLYPGQGDGYTFGSGTRLTVV.

This sequence joins TRBV6-6 and TRBJ1-4, with D perhaps matching TRBD1 (6 bases). There are 15 residues in the CDR3. Germline assignment: CDR1 MNHNY and CDR2 SVGAGI (reference sequence). Trimming took 4 bases from V and 3 from J, leaving 12 bases between them. The CDR3 sequence: CASSFIQGANEKLFF. The CDR3 DNA follows: TGTGCCAGCAGTTTCATACAGGGAGCTAATGAAAAACTGTTTTTT.

This chain links TRBV5-1 with TRBJ1-4; unclear D gene. V was pared by 4 bases and J by 8 bases, with 15 bases between. Germline CDR1 and CDR2: SGHRS and YFSETQ. CDR3 length: 14 amino acids. In DNA form, the CDR3 reads TGCGCCAGCAGCCTTGACACACCGGGCGAAAAACTGTTTTTT. It is translated as CASSLDTPGEKLFF.

J is TRBJ1-5 and V is TRBV4-2, with 7 positions matching TRBD1. In germline, CDR1 is LGHNA, CDR2 YNFKEQ. The length of the CDR3 is 15 residues. The J segment lost 4 bases and the V segment lost 4 bases, leaving 7 bases of the junction unmatched. For the CDR3, the DNA is TGTGCCAGCAGCCTCCTCGGACAGGCTAATCAGCCCCAGCATTTT. Translation gives CASSLLGQANQPQHF.

The chain carries TRBV3-1 and TRBJ2-7; D is unresolved. V dropped 2 bases and J dropped 2 bases, with 7 bases sitting between them. Germline V lookup: CDR1 LGHDT, CDR2 YNNKEL (reference sequence). The CDR3 has 13 residues. The CDR3 loop reads CASSQLVPYEQYF. Written as DNA, the CDR3 is TGTGCCAGCAGCCAACTAGTCCCCTACGAGCAGTACTTC.

CDR3 residues: CSVARTGNLEAFF. As DNA, the CDR3 is TGCAGCGTTGCCCGAACAGGGAACCTTGAAGCTTTCTTT. V is TRBV29-1 and J is TRBJ1-1; D is perhaps TRBD1 (6 bases). Trimming stripped 4 bases from V and 7 bases from J, with 16 bases between. The V gene's germline CDR1 is SQVTM and CDR2 ANQGSEA. This CDR3 comprises 13 residues.

This chain links TRBV27 with TRBJ2-5; possible D gene TRBD2, 5 bases. Germline V CDR1 and CDR2: MNHEY, SMNVEV (reference sequence). Trimming pared 5 bases from V and 1 base from J, leaving 14 bases between. The CDR3 length is 15 residues. CDR3 DNA: TGTGCCAGCAGTGCATTGGCGACTATCCAAGAGACCCAGTACTTC. Protein: CASSALATIQETQYF.

In nucleotides, the CDR3 is TGCGCCAGCATAGGGGGAGAGGGCTACAAAAATTCGAAGCAGTACTTC. Its translation: CASIGGEGYKNSKQYF. The J gene is TRBJ2-7, the V gene TRBV10-1; D is perhaps TRBD1 (6 bases). The CDR3 length is 16 residues. Germline V lookup: CDR1 WNHNN, CDR2 SYGVQD (reference sequence). V dropped 7 bases and J dropped 8 bases, with 27 bases sitting between them.

The CDR3: CASSLAWRGSGANVLTF. The DNA of the CDR3 is TGTGCCAGCAGCTTAGCGTGGAGGGGGTCCGGGGCCAACGTCCTGACTTTC. This sequence joins TRBV7-9 and TRBJ2-6; possibly TRBD1 or TRBD2 for D (6 bases each). In germline, CDR1 is SEHNR, CDR2 FQNEAQ (reference sequence). Trimming removed 0 bases at V and 4 bases at J, with 13 bases between. This CDR3 is built from 17 residues.

In its sample, this clonotype was seen once. The chain joins TRBV7-9 to TRBJ1-2; weak D call: TRBD1 (5 bases). The V gene's germline CDR1 is SEHNR and CDR2 FQNEAQ (reference sequence). The CDR3 spans 14 residues. V gave up 2 bases and J gave up 0 bases, with 7 bases separating them. This CDR3 is CASSLTTANYGYTF. The CDR3 DNA is TGTGCCAGCAGCTTAACGACAGCTAACTATGGCTACACCTTC. The full variable domain, its missing parts supplied by reference TRBV7-9 and TRBJ1-2, is DTGVSQNPRHKITKRGQNVTFRCDPISEHNRLYWYRQTLGQGPEFLTYFQNEAQLEKSRLLSDRFSAERPKGSFSTLEIQRTEQGDSAMYLCASSLTTANYGYTFGSGTRLTVV.

In this sample, this clonotype turned up a few times. The genes are TRBV2 and TRBJ1-2; 7 bases are shared with TRBD1. Germline V gene lookup returns CDR1 SNHLY and CDR2 FYNNEI. The CDR3 has 15 amino acids. V lost 6 bases and J lost 2; bases outside the gene matches: 9. The CDR3 DNA follows: TGTGCCAGCAGAGCCTCGGGACAGCCAAACTATGGCTACACCTTC. Translated, it gives CASRASGQPNYGYTF.

V and J are TRBV6-1 and TRBJ2-1, with 10 positions matching TRBD1. The germline V gene has CDR1 MNHNS and CDR2 SASEGT. This CDR3 is built from 15 residues. V lost 5 bases to trimming and J lost 7 bases; unmatched junction nucleotides: 8. The CDR3 region has the DNA TGTGCCAGCAGTAGACCGGGACAGGGGTTTAATGAGCAGTTCTTC. It codes for CASSRPGQGFNEQFF.

The chain employs TRBV20-1 and TRBJ1-6, with a tentative D call TRBD1 (6 bases). Trimming took 5 bases from V and 4 from J, leaving 9 bases between them. CDR1 is DFQATT, CDR2 SNEGSKA, per germline (reference sequence). The CDR3 sequence is 13 residues long. The chain's CDR3 is CSASTGYNSPLHF. In DNA form, the CDR3 reads TGCAGTGCTTCGACAGGTTATAATTCACCCCTCCACTTT.

J is TRBJ2-3 and V is TRBV15; D perhaps matches TRBD2 (6 bases). Germline CDR1 is LNHNV and CDR2 is YYDKDF (reference sequence). The ends were cut back, 1 base at V and 1 base at J, with 9 bases in the middle. The CDR3 extends over 15 amino acids. The CDR3 region has the DNA TGTGCCACCAGCAGAGCGCTAGCGCGCACAGATACGCAGTATTTT. It translates to CATSRALARTDTQYF.

The chain combines TRBV10-3 with TRBJ2-7, with 9 bases that match TRBD2. V lost 2 bases, J lost 2 bases, and 1 base stayed unmatched. The CDR3 spans 14 residues. Looked up from germline, CDR1 is ENHRY and CDR2 is SYGVKD. This chain's CDR3 is CAISELAGPYEQYF. The CDR3 nucleotides read TGTGCCATCAGTGAGCTAGCGGGGCCCTACGAGCAGTACTTC.

CDR3 nucleotides: TGCGCCAGCAGCACGGACGGGGCCCTCGAGCAGTACTTC. Protein sequence: CASSTDGALEQYF. This chain connects TRBV5-1 to TRBJ2-7, with D perhaps TRBD1 or TRBD2 (5 bases each). The germline CDR1 and CDR2 sequences are SGHRS and YFSETQ. Between the trimmed V and J ends, which lost 4 bases and 6 bases, there was a span of 14 bases. The CDR3 extends over 13 amino acids.

The rearrangement joins TRBV7-2 to TRBJ1-5; no clear D gene. The CDR3 contains 14 residues. The germline CDR1 and CDR2 sequences are SGHTA and FQGNSA. With 1 base removed from V and 0 bases from J, the gap between germline ends came to 4 bases. The CDR3 here is CASSLEASNQPQHF. CDR3 nucleotides: TGTGCCAGCAGCTTAGAGGCTAGCAATCAGCCCCAGCATTTT. The variable domain in full, completed from reference TRBV7-2 and TRBJ1-5, reads GAGVSQSPSNKVTEKGKDVELRCDPISGHTALYWYRQSLGQGLEFLIYFQGNSAPDKSGLPSDRFSAERTGGSVSTLTIQRTQQEDSAVYLCASSLEASNQPQHFGDGTRLSIL.

J is TRBJ1-5 and V is TRBV19; D is undetermined. This CDR3 contains 12 residues. V was shortened by 6 bases and J by 5 bases, with 8 bases between the two germline ends. CDR1 LNHDA and CDR2 SQIVND come from the germline V gene (reference sequence). CDR3 amino acids: CASRDGYQPQHF. The CDR3 DNA reads as TGTGCCAGTAGGGACGGCTATCAGCCCCAGCATTTT.

This clonotype was seen a handful of times. This chain joins TRBV12-5 and TRBJ2-1; 9 bases are shared with TRBD1. The V gene's germline CDR1 is LGHNT and CDR2 FRNRAP. The CDR3 has 15 residues. The J segment lost 3 bases and the V segment lost 7 bases, leaving 7 bases of the junction unmatched. The CDR3 region has the DNA TGTGCTAGTGCCCCCGGGACAGGGATCTACAATGAGCAGTTCTTC. Amino acid sequence: CASAPGTGIYNEQFF.

The rearrangement links TRBV5-1 to TRBJ2-5; D may be TRBD2 (7 bases). The germline V gene has CDR1 SGHRS and CDR2 YFSETQ. The CDR3 contains 14 residues. The V end was cut by 5 bases, the J end by 3 bases, with 14 bases between. The chain's CDR3 is CASRIGGAEETQYF. As DNA, the CDR3 is TGCGCCAGCAGAATAGGGGGGGCCGAAGAGACCCAGTACTTC.

The sample holds a few counts of this clonotype. The junction does not match germline at one end; this may be a read error. The chain links TRBV4-2 to TRBJ1-2, with D perhaps TRBD1 (6 bases). The CDR3 loop spans 16 amino acids. Germline loops: CDR1 LGHNA, CDR2 YNFKEQ. The CDR3 DNA is TGTGCTAGCAGCCAAGAAGTAGGGGGTGGGAACTATGGCTACACCTTC. It specifies CASSQEVGGGNYGYTF.

This chain links TRBV24-1 with TRBJ2-1; maybe TRBD1 (6 bases). The CDR3 is 18 amino acids. V shed 3 bases and J shed 3 bases, with 20 bases lying between them. Germline CDR1 KGHDR, CDR2 SFDVKD. Here the CDR3 DNA reads TGTGCCACCAGTGATGGTTTGCCCAGGGGCTCTTTCTACAATGAGCAGTTCTTC. Encoded protein: CATSDGLPRGSFYNEQFF.

The V call is TRBV12-3 or TRBV12-4, the J call TRBJ2-1; D is uncertain. Trimming cost V 6 bases and J 12 bases, with 18 bases left between them. This CDR3 region has 13 residues. In DNA, the CDR3 is TGTGCCAGCAGATCCTTCCTGGCTACCCGGCAGTTCTTC. It is translated as CASRSFLATRQFF.

DNA for the CDR3: TGTGCCAGCAGCTTGATCGGACGCTCCCAGGAGACCCAGTACTTC. This codes for CASSLIGRSQETQYF. The chain combines TRBV13 with TRBJ2-5; D unresolved. CDR3 length: 15 residues. The V gene lost 3 bases and the J gene lost 5 bases, with 16 bases spanning the gap. Germline CDR1 and CDR2: PRHDT and FYEKMQ (reference sequence).

This clonotype was recorded a few times. The V call is TRBV7-9, the J call TRBJ2-4; TRBD2 might be the D (5 bases). Germline assignment: CDR1 SEHNR and CDR2 FQNEAQ (reference sequence). The V end was cut by 1 base, the J end by 2 bases, with 9 bases between. CDR3 length: 15 amino acids. CDR3 sequence: CASSLGGRPKNIQYF. The CDR3 nucleotides read TGTGCCAGCAGCTTAGGAGGGCGACCCAAAAACATTCAGTACTTC.

This chain links TRBV30 with TRBJ2-1; 13 bases agree with TRBD2. The CDR3 is 15 residues long. Germline lookup yields CDR1 GTSNPN and CDR2 SVGIG (reference sequence). Trimming took 1 base from V and 15 from J; bases not matched to a gene: 12. CDR3 region: CAWSGGPGLAGAAFF. CDR3 nucleotides: TGTGCCTGGAGTGGAGGACCAGGACTAGCGGGAGCTGCGTTCTTC.

Remarks on this clonotype: The germline gene is not matched at one end of the junction; a read error may be the cause. The V call is TRBV11-2, the J call TRBJ1-1; D remains ambiguous. CDR3 length: 13 residues. Germline CDR1 and CDR2: SGHAT and FQNNGV. The CDR3 loop is CANSLLWNTEAFF. CDR3 DNA sequence: TGTGCCAACAGCTTATTATGGAACACTGAAGCTTTCTTT.

V gene TRBV5-1 combines with J gene TRBJ2-1, with D maybe TRBD2 (5 bases). The CDR3 contains 16 residues. V lost 1 base and J 2 bases, leaving 13 bases between the germline ends. CDR1 is SGHRS and CDR2 is YFSETQ in the germline V gene. CDR3 nucleotide sequence: TGCGCCAGCAGCTTGTCCCTAGCCGGGGCCTACAATGAGCAGTTCTTC. It encodes CASSLSLAGAYNEQFF.

There are a few counts of this clonotype. The chain is built from TRBV19 and TRBJ2-1; TRBD1 or TRBD2 may be the D gene (5 bases each). V lost 1 base, J lost 6 bases, and 16 bases lay in between. This CDR3 contains 16 residues. The germline V gene encodes CDR1 LNHDA and CDR2 SQIVND (reference sequence). The CDR3 DNA is TGTGCCAGTAGTATAGTGTTTCGGCAGGGACGCAATGAGCAGTTCTTC. Protein: CASSIVFRQGRNEQFF.

The sample holds a few counts of this clonotype. The gene calls are TRBV4-2 and TRBJ2-7, with 8 bases that match TRBD1. In germline, CDR1 is LGHNA, CDR2 YNFKEQ. V lost 4 bases and J lost 1; bases outside the gene matches: 15. This CDR3 contains 18 residues. The CDR3 nucleotides are TGTGCCAGCAGCCGAGACCGCGATGGGACAGGTGGGTCCTACGAGCAGTACTTC. Amino acids: CASSRDRDGTGGSYEQYF.